The present T cell receptor (beta chain) was sequenced within a study of immune characterization of retroperitoneal liposarcoma. By frequency in the sample, this clonotype is medium-sized. Each CDR3 protein gets one entry after TCRdb re-called the PCR reads with MiXCR. The sample contains some 10,000 distinct CDR3 sequences, about a quarter of which appear only once. The CDR3 contains 12 residues. V was cut by 1 base and J by 10 bases, with 8 bases left in between. Germline-derived CDR1 and CDR2 are SGHTA and FQGNSA. V gene TRBV7-2 combines with J gene TRBJ2-1; no firm D call. Sequencing was performed on tumor tissue. The TCR comes from a female donor with retroperitoneal liposarcoma. DNA for the CDR3: TGTGCCAGCAGCTTAGTAGGGTGGGAGCAGTTCTTC. Its translation: CASSLVGWEQFF.